The T cell receptor (beta chain) described here comes from a study of shared clonotypes between healthy human individuals (dated by TCRdb to the early 2020s). About the study as a whole: The cohort included a few men and a couple of women between 18 and 49 years of age. For each donor, CD4 naive and CD4 memory were each given three plates, CD8 naive was given two plates, and CD8 memory was given one plate. Per donor, leukapheresis produced somewhere between about 0.94 and 10 billion PBMCs. Different laboratories and diverse techniques were used to prepare libraries and sequence TCR repertoires, to increase sequencing depth and limit assay-specific biases. Blood TCR repertoires of a handful of healthy adults were deeply sequenced to estimate repertoire size and the extent of clonotype sharing between individuals.

Sequences SGHTA (CDR1) and FQGTGA (CDR2) are obtained from the germline V gene. Trimming at the junction amounts to 7 bases on V and 0 bases on J, and the germline ends lie 7 bases apart. Reading from cysteine to phenylalanine, the CDR3 counts 13 amino acids. Solely the CDR3 DNA is kept, with 39 bases framed from the first base. Donors were healthy HIV-negative adults with no recently reported acute infections or vaccinations. Only Caucasian adults living in Nashville, Tennessee, USA were represented among the donors. CD4+ T cells were enriched by magnetic negative selection; naive cells were then positively selected on CD45RA, and the negative fraction formed the memory subset. Blood was collected by leukapheresis, and PBMCs were isolated by Ficoll-Histopaque density gradient centrifugation and then cryopreserved in liquid nitrogen vapor phase. Analytical flow cytometry was used to check the purity and quantity of every magnetically sorted T cell population. Genomic DNA was isolated from every sorted fraction and measured by UV absorbance on a Nanodrop 2000c.

Comment on this clone: What antigen it recognizes has not been identified. No much larger clonotype is one base removed from it; base qualities were not supplied.

TCR CDR3 regions were amplified from genomic DNA by multiplex PCR using the deep immunoSEQ assay. Extracted genomic DNA from each cell subset was spread evenly across all wells of several immunoSEQ 96-well plates, with each plate serving as a replicate. For sorted subsets, around 200 ng genomic DNA, equal to approximately 30,000 T cell genomes, was loaded into each replicate PCR. Purified libraries were measured with a Qubit 3.0 fluorometer, size-checked on a Bioanalyzer 2100, and measured again with the KAPA Library Quantification kit. Every immunoSEQ 96-well plate was sequenced on a separate single-read 150-cycle Illumina NextSeq 550 flow cell. From the authors' description of their analysis: Because the immunoSEQ output held only junctional sequences and lacked quality scores, the filtering could not match the filtering applied to full-length reads. Sequences were annotated with PyIR, a Python wrapper for IgBLAST v1.9, using IMGT germline references to assign V/J genes and CDR3. Reads were filtered out if the reads had weak V/J assignments (E-value above 1e-6), no CDR3, stop codons, out-of-frame junctions, or ambiguous translated residues. A V3J clonotype was defined by an identical inferred V gene, J gene, and CDR3 amino acid sequence. The percentage overlap between two repertoires was calculated by dividing the number of shared unique clonotypes by the size of the smaller repertoire. Richness of each repertoire was evaluated using RTK rarefaction, the Chao1 estimator, and Recon v2.1 estimates of unobserved clonotypes. For all TCRbeta clonotypes obtained by the gDNA method from several donors, generation probabilities were computed with OLGA. TCRdb re-hosts the immuneACCESS table, in-frame sequences only. Its copies lack some clones; in the studies checked, an unresolved V gene accounts for under half of them, and the cause for the rest is not known. The V and J calls and clone size come from that table; D and trimming were worked out from the DNA. The sample table records 2 million to 2.5 million clones; 93% of these occur just once. The top ten constitute around 0.4% of the sample.

Overall study results and their limits: Pairwise subsampling indicated that sequencing depth was expected to affect the degree of clonotype sharing among donors. Sampling was restricted to blood, and TCR repertoires in tissue are likely to differ from TCR repertoires in blood. Rarefaction of sorted-subset datasets indicated incomplete sequencing despite the large sequencing depth. Compared with non-shared clonotypes, the clonotypes found in all four sorted-subset donors had higher generation probabilities. Across four donors, approximately 4.6% of naive CD4, 3% to 3.5% of naive CD8, roughly 2.3% of memory CD4, and 0.3% to 0.45% of memory CD8 clonotypes were shared. Because the study included a small number of donors, the genetic and exposure-history diversity represented was limited. Larger estimated clonotype richness was generally found for naive subsets than for memory subsets.

Sequencing was performed on naive CD4+ T cells from PBMCs. This sample's cell subset or site label indicates: CD45RA+ positively selected. The chain uses TRBV7-3 and TRBJ2-1; no D gene can be assigned with confidence. The receptor was isolated from a man younger than 35 in good health. Some clones in this sample may be carry-over from other donors' samples. In nucleotides, the sequence is TGTGCCAGCAACGGGTACTCCTACAATGAGCAGTTCTTC. Translated, this gives CASNGYSYNEQFF.